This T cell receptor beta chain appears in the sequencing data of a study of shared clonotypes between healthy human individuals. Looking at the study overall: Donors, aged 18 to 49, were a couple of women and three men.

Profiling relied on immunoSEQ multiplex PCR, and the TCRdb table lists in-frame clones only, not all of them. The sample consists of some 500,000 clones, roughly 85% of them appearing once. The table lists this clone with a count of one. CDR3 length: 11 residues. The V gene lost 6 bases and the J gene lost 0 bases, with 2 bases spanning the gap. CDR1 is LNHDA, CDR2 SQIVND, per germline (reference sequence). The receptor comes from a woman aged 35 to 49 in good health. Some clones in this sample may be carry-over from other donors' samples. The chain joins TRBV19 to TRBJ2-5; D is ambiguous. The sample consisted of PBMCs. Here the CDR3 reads CASRNQETQYF. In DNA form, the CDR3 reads TGTGCCAGTAGGAACCAAGAGACCCAGTACTTC. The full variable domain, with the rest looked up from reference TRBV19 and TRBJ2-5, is DGGITQSPKYLFRKEGQNVTLSCEQNLNHDAMYWYRQDPGQGLRLIYYSQIVNDFQKGDIAEGYSVSREKKESFPLTVTSAQKNPTAFYLCASRNQETQYFGPGTRLLVL.